A selection of T cell receptor beta chains follows, all from one sample in a study of blood T cell repertoires in COVID-19. Clones were read by immunoSEQ multiplex PCR, and TCRdb kept only the in-frame ones, dropping some. The sample has about 300,000 clones, just under 90% seen once. The sequenced material came from PBMCs or T cells enriched from blood (not recorded which). Source of these receptors: a woman between 45 and 60 years old who had been exposed to COVID-19. Each CDR3 is given with its conserved first and last residue. The order of the fields is V gene, D gene, clone size, J gene, CDR3 DNA, CDR3 protein. D genes are given only for firm matches. Expanded clones get a size class; other rows say once, few or many, or leave the size out.

TRBV10-1	TRBD1	NA	TRBJ2-1	TGCGCCAGTACGGGACAGGGGTCCTACAATGAGCAGTTCTTC	CASTGQGSYNEQFF
TRBV7-9	TRBD2	NA	TRBJ2-7	TGTGCCAGCCAGACCGGGACTAGCGGGGGGGGAGAGCAGTACTTC	CASQTGTSGGGEQYF
TRBV7-9	NA	NA	TRBJ1-1	TGTGCCAGCAGCTTAGTCCGGGGGAACACTGAAGCTTTCTTT	CASSLVRGNTEAFF
TRBV9	NA	NA	TRBJ1-1	TGTGCCAGCAGCGTATTCGGGGACACTGAAGCTTTCTTT	CASSVFGDTEAFF
TRBV4-2	NA	few	TRBJ1-1	TGTGCCAGCAGCCAACAGAACATGAACACTGAAGCTTTCTTT	CASSQQNMNTEAFF
TRBV2	NA	NA	TRBJ1-4	TGTGCCAGCAGTGAAGGGGGAGGGAATGAAAAACTGTTTTTT	CASSEGGGNEKLFF
TRBV18	NA	once	TRBJ1-1	TGTGCCAGCTCACCCGAGGTGAACACTGAAGCTTTCTTT	CASSPEVNTEAFF
TRBV2	NA	NA	TRBJ1-5	TGTGCCAGCAGGGAAGGGCAGGGGAGCAATCAGCCCCAGCATTTT	CASREGQGSNQPQHF
TRBV2	TRBD1	NA	TRBJ1-6	TGTGCCAGCAGTGAAGAGACAGGGGGGGTACCCCTCCACTTT	CASSEETGGVPLHF
TRBV19	TRBD1	NA	TRBJ2-3	TGTGCCAGTAGCCTATCGACAGGGGAGTTGAGCACAGATACGCAGTATTTT	CASSLSTGELSTDTQYF
TRBV5-4	TRBD1	NA	TRBJ2-1	TGTGCCAGCAGCTCGACAGGGGGGGAGTTCTTC	CASSSTGGEFF
TRBV7-9	NA	NA	TRBJ1-2	TGTGCCAGCAGCTACTCGACGGGCTATGGCTACACCTTC	CASSYSTGYGYTF
TRBV30	TRBD1	once	TRBJ1-5	TGTGCCTGGAGAGGACAGGGGGCAGCTCAGCCCCAGCATTTT	CAWRGQGAAQPQHF
TRBV24-1	TRBD1	NA	TRBJ2-7	TGTGCCACCCGTTCCGGCCCGGGACAGGGGACCTACGAGCAGTACTTC	CATRSGPGQGTYEQYF
TRBV29-1	NA	once	TRBJ2-3	TGCAGCGTTGAAGACGTGGACAGTCCTTCACCAGATACGCAGTATTTT	CSVEDVDSPSPDTQYF
TRBV5-3	TRBD1	NA	TRBJ1-2	TGTGCCAGAAGCGAGGGACAGAACTATGGCTACACCTTC	CARSEGQNYGYTF
TRBV4-1	NA	NA	TRBJ1-4	TGCGCCAGCACCCGACAGATTAATGAAAAACTGTTTTTT	CASTRQINEKLFF
TRBV6-2/TRBV6-3	TRBD2	NA	TRBJ2-2	TGTGCCAGCAGTTCAATCCTCGGGCTAGCGGGTAACACCGGGGAGCTGTTTTTT	CASSSILGLAGNTGELFF
TRBV28	NA	NA	TRBJ1-4	TGTGCCAGCAGTCCACGGGAGGGGGTGCAGACTAATGAAAAACTGTTTTTT	CASSPREGVQTNEKLFF
TRBV9	TRBD1	NA	TRBJ1-4	TGTGCCAGCAGCGAACGGACAGGGGGGGAAAAACTGTTTTTT	CASSERTGGEKLFF
TRBV5-4	TRBD2	NA	TRBJ2-1	TGTGCCAGCAGCTTGGCAGCTAGCGGGAGCAATGAGCAGTTCTTC	CASSLAASGSNEQFF
TRBV7-9	NA	NA	TRBJ2-3	TGTGCCAGCAGCTTAGCGGGGGGGGCCGCCACAGATACGCAGTATTTT	CASSLAGGAATDTQYF
TRBV7-9	TRBD1	NA	TRBJ1-1	TGTGCCAGCAGCTTTCCAGGGGGACCTGAAGCTTTCTTT	CASSFPGGPEAFF
TRBV5-6	NA	few	TRBJ1-2	TGTGCCAGCAGCTTAGGTTCCGGAGCGGATGGCTACACCTTC	CASSLGSGADGYTF
TRBV6-1	NA	once	TRBJ2-2	TGTGCCAGCAGTGAAGAGGTTTTGAGGGTCGGCAACACCGGGGAGCTGTTTTTT	CASSEEVLRVGNTGELFF
TRBV28	NA	NA	TRBJ1-5	TGTGCCAGCAGTTTGGGCTCGAACCTCAATCAGCCCCAGCATTTT	CASSLGSNLNQPQHF
TRBV6-4	NA	NA	TRBJ2-1	TGTGCCAGCAGTGACCTCGGACCAGGGGGGTCCTACAATGAGCAGTTCTTC	CASSDLGPGGSYNEQFF
TRBV29-1	NA	once	TRBJ2-7	TGCAGCTGCTCAACAGGGAATCCAACCTACGAGCAGTACTTC	CSCSTGNPTYEQYF
TRBV2	TRBD2	NA	TRBJ2-7	TGTGCCAGCAGTGCACAAGGGGAGGGGAACGAGCAGTACTTC	CASSAQGEGNEQYF
TRBV11-2	NA	NA	TRBJ1-5	TGTGCCAGCAGCTTAGCCGGGGGTTCTGCTCAGCCCCAGCATTTT	CASSLAGGSAQPQHF
TRBV19	TRBD1	once	TRBJ2-1	TGTGCCAGTAGTTCGGGACAGGTGAGGGACAATGAGCAGTTCTTC	CASSSGQVRDNEQFF
TRBV28	TRBD1	NA	TRBJ1-5	TGTGCCAGCAGTCACCCACGGACAGGCATCAATCAGCCCCAGCATTTT	CASSHPRTGINQPQHF
TRBV15	NA	NA	TRBJ1-3	TGTGCCACCAGCAGGCAGGGTTTAGGAAACACCATATATTTT	CATSRQGLGNTIYF
TRBV11-2	NA	NA	TRBJ2-2	TGTGCCAGCAGCTTGGGGGGTCTGAACACCGGGGAGCTGTTTTTT	CASSLGGLNTGELFF
TRBV10-3	TRBD1	NA	TRBJ1-2	TGTGCCATCAGGGACAGGGAAACCCCTGGCTACACCTTC	CAIRDRETPGYTF
TRBV27	NA	NA	TRBJ1-6	TGTGCCAGCAGCGCCGATGGGGGGGCCCTCCACTTT	CASSADGGALHF
TRBV14	NA	NA	TRBJ1-1	TGTGCCAGCAGCCAAGATATGAACACTGAAGCTTTCTTT	CASSQDMNTEAFF
TRBV6-1	NA	NA	TRBJ2-7	TGTGCCAGCAGTGAAGCGGGGACTCCTACATCCTACGAGCAGTACTTC	CASSEAGTPTSYEQYF
TRBV29-1	TRBD1	NA	TRBJ2-5	TGCAGCGTTGAGCAGGGGGCGATCTCTCGGACCCAGTACTTC	CSVEQGAISRTQYF
TRBV5-1	TRBD1	once	TRBJ2-5	TGCGCCAGCAGCTTGTCCGGGACAGGGGGCACCGAGACCCAGTACTTC	CASSLSGTGGTETQYF
TRBV7-2	NA	NA	TRBJ2-2	TGTGCCAGCAGCTTAGCGGGGAGGAACACCGGGGAGCTGTTTTTT	CASSLAGRNTGELFF
TRBV12-3/TRBV12-4	NA	NA	TRBJ2-3	TGTGCCAGCAGTTTAGTGAGGGCAGATACGCAGTATTTT	CASSLVRADTQYF
TRBV10-3	TRBD1	NA	TRBJ1-2	TGTGCCATCAGGGTAGGACAGGGGCGACAGGATGGCTACACCTTC	CAIRVGQGRQDGYTF
TRBV5-4	NA	NA	TRBJ1-3	TGTGCCAGCAGCTTTTCGGGCTCTGGAAACACCATATATTTT	CASSFSGSGNTIYF
TRBV28	NA	NA	TRBJ2-2	TGTGCCAGCAGCTCCATCGAGGGAAGAACCGGGGAGCTGTTTTTT	CASSSIEGRTGELFF
TRBV27	NA	NA	TRBJ2-7	TGTGCCAGCTCCGCAGGGGTGCCTTTAGACGAGCAGTACTTC	CASSAGVPLDEQYF
TRBV5-1	NA	NA	TRBJ2-4	TGCGCCAGTGGGGGACAAGACAAAAACATTCAGTACTTC	CASGGQDKNIQYF
TRBV30	TRBD1	few	TRBJ2-7	TGTGCCTTCTCCGGGACAGCGTCAACCGAGCAGTACTTC	CAFSGTASTEQYF
TRBV19	NA	few	TRBJ1-1	TGTGCCAGTAGTCGGAGACGGACAGATGAAGCTTTCTTT	CASSRRRTDEAFF
TRBV4-1	NA	NA	TRBJ2-3	TGCGCCAGCAGCCCCCAAGGGGGAGCCGGCACAGATACGCAGTATTTT	CASSPQGGAGTDTQYF